Shown below are 18 T cell receptor beta chains from a single sample sequenced in a study of breast tumors, draining lymph nodes, adjacent tissues. TCRdb itself ran the multiplex PCR reads through MiXCR, one entry per CDR3 protein. The table includes about 140,000 distinct CDR3 sequences, approximately 32% detected once. Axillary draining lymph nodes of breast cancer patients supplied the node samples. Sequencing used axillary lymph node tissue. All receptors derive from a female donor with breast cancer. Some clones in this sample may be carry-over from other donors' samples.

This clonotype occurred many times. This rearrangement joins TRBV12-3 or TRBV12-4 to TRBJ2-1; D gene uncertain. CDR3 length: 13 residues. V was shortened by 3 bases and J by 8 bases, with 11 bases between the two germline ends. The CDR3 bases are TGTGCCAGCAGTTTTCGGCCCCTGGATGAGCAGTTCTTC. This translates into CASSFRPLDEQFF.

This clonotype was seen ten or more times. The genes are TRBV6-6 and TRBJ1-2; a possible D gene is TRBD1 (5 bases). The CDR3 contains 15 residues. V gave up 6 bases and J gave up 2 bases, with 16 bases separating them. CDR1 MNHNY and CDR2 SVGAGI come from the germline V gene (reference sequence). CDR3 sequence (DNA): TGTGCCAGCAGAGACGGTGGGGGGGGAAACTATGGCTACACCTTC. It encodes CASRDGGGGNYGYTF.

The sample holds many counts of this clonotype. The CDR3 nucleotides read TGTGCCAGCAGTTCCAATGGACAGGGTCACGGGGCCAACGTCCTGACTTTC. It is translated as CASSSNGQGHGANVLTF. The chain joins TRBV6-6 to TRBJ2-6; 8 bases line up with TRBD1. Trimming took 4 bases from V and 4 from J; bases not matched to a gene: 9. The CDR3 has 17 residues. The germline V gene has CDR1 MNHNY and CDR2 SVGAGI (reference sequence).

This clonotype appeared many times. The rearrangement joins TRBV7-2 to TRBJ2-1; 7 bases match TRBD1. The CDR3 is made up of 15 amino acids. J lost 5 bases, V lost 3 bases, and 7 bases had no gene match. Germline CDR1 is SGHTA and CDR2 is FQGNSA. Here the CDR3 DNA reads TGTGCCAGCAGCTTGTTCGGGGACAGAGACAATGAGCAGTTCTTC. Translated: CASSLFGDRDNEQFF.

There are a few counts of this clonotype. The chain is built from TRBV5-6 and TRBJ2-7, with TRBD2 matching over 8 bases. The trim removed 1 base at V and 2 bases at J, leaving 17 bases unmatched. This CDR3 is built from 19 residues. Germline CDR1 SGHDT, CDR2 YYEEEE. Here the CDR3 DNA reads TGTGCCAGCAGCTTGAGGCGGGGGGCAAGGTTAATTTGGGCCTACGAGCAGTACGTC. The encoded protein is CASSLRRGARLIWAYEQYV.

The genes are TRBV15 and TRBJ2-3; TRBD2 is a possible D gene (5 bases). The V and J ends lost 0 bases and 2 bases respectively, with 12 bases between them. The CDR3 has 16 residues. Germline lookup yields CDR1 LNHNV and CDR2 YYDKDF (reference sequence). The CDR3 is CATSRDNGRATDTQYF. The CDR3 nucleotides read TGTGCCACCAGCAGAGATAATGGGAGAGCCACAGATACGCAGTATTTT.

This clonotype has ten or more counts. J is TRBJ1-6 and V is TRBV4-1, with 7 bases matching TRBD1. This CDR3 comprises 17 residues. V trimming: 4 bases; J trimming: 0 bases; junction bases outside the gene matches: 6. Germline V gene lookup returns CDR1 MGHRA and CDR2 YSYEKL. The CDR3 region is CASSPEWTGSYNSPLHF. The CDR3 nucleotides are TGCGCCAGCAGCCCAGAATGGACAGGCTCCTATAATTCACCCCTCCACTTT.

V is TRBV1 and J is TRBJ1-5; TRBD1 was called by the table and not checked on the DNA. TRBV1 is a listed pseudogene. This CDR3 spans 15 amino acids. In DNA form, the CDR3 reads TGCCCAACCCGCCCCAAAGTGTATAGCAATCAGCCCCAGCATTTT. Residues: CPTRPKVYSNQPQHF.

This sequence joins TRBV6-2 or TRBV6-3 and TRBJ2-1, with 14 bases fitting TRBD2. Trimming took 5 bases from V and 7 from J; bases not matched to a gene: 4. Germline CDR1 and CDR2: MNHEY and SVGEGT. The CDR3 runs to 15 residues. This CDR3 reads CASSLGTSGRNEQFF. CDR3 in DNA: TGTGCCAGCAGTCTGGGGACTAGCGGGAGAAATGAGCAGTTCTTC.

Remarks on this clonotype: This may stem from a read error, because a much larger clone lies one nucleotide away. V and J are TRBV9 and TRBJ2-1; 8 bases align to TRBD2. The CDR3 runs 15 residues. CDR1 is SGDLS, CDR2 YYNGEE, per germline. The V and J ends lost 4 bases and 4 bases, in that order; junction bases with no gene match: 7. The CDR3 nucleotides read TGTGCCAGCAGCCGCGTTGCGGGGGGTTACAATGAGCAGTTCTTC. Its translation: CASSRVAGGYNEQFF.

This clonotype was counted only a few times. The gene calls are TRBV3-2 and TRBJ1-3; whether TRBD1, the table's D call, matches the DNA was not checked. TRBV3-2 is listed as a pseudogene. The CDR3 extends over 20 amino acids. For the CDR3, the DNA is TGTGCCAGCAGCACCCCTGTGGGGGACAAATATACCCTCCTCGGAAACACCATATATTTT. Its translation is CASSTPVGDKYTLLGNTIYF.

This clonotype has ten or more counts. The chain is built from TRBV18 and TRBJ2-3; possibly TRBD1 or TRBD2 for D (6 bases each). The V gene lost 2 bases and the J gene lost 8 bases, with 17 bases spanning the gap. This CDR3 spans 15 amino acids. Per germline, CDR1 KGHSH and CDR2 LQKENI. The CDR3 sequence: CASSPRGAQRATQYF. Written as DNA, the CDR3 is TGTGCCAGCTCACCAAGGGGGGCCCAAAGGGCTACGCAGTATTTT.

This clonotype was seen just once. This chain connects TRBV5-1 to TRBJ2-7, with 7 positions matching TRBD1. Losses at the gene ends were 1 base for V and 5 bases for J; bases not matched to a gene: 6. Germline V CDR1 and CDR2: SGHRS, YFSETQ. This CDR3 spans 14 amino acids. The CDR3 nucleotides read TGCGCCAGCAGCTTGACAGGGGTTCCGGACGAGCAGTACGTC. It is translated as CASSLTGVPDEQYV.

This clonotype was seen at least ten times. The V and J genes are TRBV5-1 and TRBJ2-2; maybe TRBD2 (5 bases). The length of the CDR3 is 14 residues. Per germline, CDR1 SGHRS and CDR2 YFSETQ. The V end was cut by 4 bases, the J end by 4 bases, with 11 bases between. This CDR3 is CASSQTAATGELFF. DNA of the CDR3: TGCGCCAGCAGCCAAACAGCGGCCACCGGGGAGCTGTTTTTT. The variable domain in full, completed from reference TRBV5-1 and TRBJ2-2, reads KAGVTQTPRYLIKTRGQQVTLSCSPISGHRSVSWYQQTPGQGLQFLFEYFSETQRNKGNFPGRFSGRQFSNSRSEMNVSTLELGDSALYLCASSQTAATGELFFGEGSRLTVL.

This chain uses TRBV10-3 with TRBJ1-4; no definite D call. In germline, CDR1 is ENHRY, CDR2 SYGVKD. Trimming removed 6 bases from V and 1 base from J, with 3 bases in between. CDR3 size: 12 residues. CDR3 sequence reads: CAIRGTNEKLFF. Here the CDR3 DNA reads TGTGCCATCAGGGGAACTAATGAAAAACTGTTTTTT.

At least ten counts were recorded for this clonotype. The chain uses TRBV6-1 and TRBJ1-5; 9 positions agree with TRBD1. The ends lost 4 bases at V and 5 bases at J; junction bases unmatched: 6. This CDR3 comprises 15 residues. CDR1 and CDR2 from the germline V gene are MNHNS and SASEGT. CDR3 region: CASSGYRGRDQPQHF. In DNA, the CDR3 is TGTGCCAGCAGTGGGTACAGGGGGCGCGATCAGCCCCAGCATTTT.

Notes on this clonotype: A much larger clone is a single base away; this may be a read error. This chain links TRBV5-5 with TRBJ2-5, with D possibly matching TRBD1 (5 bases). Trimming cost V 5 bases and J 5 bases, with 16 bases left between them. This CDR3 comprises 14 residues. Germline values: CDR1 SGHKS, CDR2 YYEKEE (reference sequence). CDR3 bases: TGTGCCAGCAGTCGGCCGACAGCGTCGGAGACCCAGTACTTC. This translates into CASSRPTASETQYF.

As for this clonotype: Possible read error: a much larger clone is one base away. V is TRBV5-6 and J is TRBJ2-2, with 10 nucleotides matching TRBD1. The junction had 10 bases not matched to a gene; V was cut back by 4 bases and J by 7 bases. The CDR3 runs 16 residues. Germline V gives CDR1 SGHDT, CDR2 YYEEEE. The CDR3 nucleotides are TGTGCCAGCAGCACCCCGGGACAGGGGACCATCGGGGAGCTGTTTTTT. Residues: CASSTPGQGTIGELFF.